The clone carrying this TCR beta chain was detected many times. Between the trimmed V and J ends, which lost 5 bases and 4 bases, there was a span of 18 bases. This CDR3 is 16 amino acids long. The germline CDR1 and CDR2 sequences are MDHEN and SYDVKM. Blood bank volunteers in Maryland, USA, served as healthy controls. PBMCs stored at -80 C, numbering 2 million, were the origin of the unsorted libraries. The data were taken from a study of neurological immune-mediated disorders. The cDNA was generated by 5'RACE with 10-nucleotide random UMIs. TCRdb passed the 5' RACE reads through MiXCR, listing each CDR3 protein once. In the table there are about 53,000 distinct CDR3 sequences, roughly 17% of which are singletons.

The receptor's source is a man aged 55 to 70 in good health. The genes are TRBV28 and TRBJ2-1; D might be TRBD1 or TRBD2, each matching 5 bases. The sample was PBMCs. The CDR3 nucleotides are TGTGCCAGCAGTCCGGAAAATGGGGGAATGTACAATGAGCAGTTCTTC. It translates to CASSPENGGMYNEQFF.